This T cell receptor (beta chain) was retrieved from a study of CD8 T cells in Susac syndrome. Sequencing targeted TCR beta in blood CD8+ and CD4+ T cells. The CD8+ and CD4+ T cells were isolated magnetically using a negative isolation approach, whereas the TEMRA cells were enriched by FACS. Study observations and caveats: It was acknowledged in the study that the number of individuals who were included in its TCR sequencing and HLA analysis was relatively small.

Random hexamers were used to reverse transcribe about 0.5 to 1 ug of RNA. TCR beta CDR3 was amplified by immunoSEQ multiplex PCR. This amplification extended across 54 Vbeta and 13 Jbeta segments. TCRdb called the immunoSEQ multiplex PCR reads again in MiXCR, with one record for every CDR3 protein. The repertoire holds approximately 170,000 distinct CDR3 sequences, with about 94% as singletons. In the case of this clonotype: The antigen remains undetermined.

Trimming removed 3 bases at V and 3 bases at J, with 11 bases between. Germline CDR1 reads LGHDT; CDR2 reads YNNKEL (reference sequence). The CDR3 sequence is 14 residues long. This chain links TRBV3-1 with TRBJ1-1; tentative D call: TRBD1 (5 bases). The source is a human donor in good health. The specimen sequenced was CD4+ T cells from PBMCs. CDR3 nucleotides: TGTGCCAGCAGCCAGTTCGGGGGAGACACTGAAGCTTTCTTT. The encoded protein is CASSQFGGDTEAFF. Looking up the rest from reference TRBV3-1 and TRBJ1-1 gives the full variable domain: DTAVSQTPKYLVTQMGNDKSIKCEQNLGHDTMYWYKQDSKKFLKIMFSYNNKELIINETVPNRFSPKSPDKAHLNLHINSLELGDSAVYFCASSQFGGDTEAFFGQGTRLTVV.